The entry that follows covers one T cell receptor beta chain sequence. Its antigen is not known. Researchers used genomic DNA as the template to profile TCR beta VDJ and CDR3. One entry per CDR3 protein, called by TCRdb with MiXCR from the reads. The sample includes fewer than 300,000 distinct CDR3 sequences, roughly 80% of them seen just once. The data were obtained in a study of CD8+CD57+ T cells in acquired aplastic anemia. On the study more broadly: Sorting CD4+ and CD8+ cells gave DNA averaging roughly 3.2 ug. General observations from the study: Any difference that existed in CD8+ Simpson's diversity between patients and controls was not significant. Patients and controls were found to share some 30 CD8+ CDR3 sequences.

Germline values: CDR1 SEHNR, CDR2 FQNEAQ (reference sequence). The ends were cut back, 0 bases at V and 14 bases at J, with 22 bases in the middle. The CDR3 is made up of 15 amino acids. Individuals selected for sequencing had exhibited CD8+CD57+ cell expansion on flow cytometry. This sequence was found in a human donor with aplastic anemia. The specimen sequenced was sorted CD4+, CD8+, or CD8+CD57+ T cells (not recorded which) from PBMCs. This chain joins TRBV7-9 and TRBJ1-1, with D possibly being TRBD1 (5 bases). DNA of the CDR3: TGTGCCAGCAGCTTAGCGCTTACAGGCGAGGCCAACGTCTTCTTT. Translating gives CASSLALTGEANVFF.